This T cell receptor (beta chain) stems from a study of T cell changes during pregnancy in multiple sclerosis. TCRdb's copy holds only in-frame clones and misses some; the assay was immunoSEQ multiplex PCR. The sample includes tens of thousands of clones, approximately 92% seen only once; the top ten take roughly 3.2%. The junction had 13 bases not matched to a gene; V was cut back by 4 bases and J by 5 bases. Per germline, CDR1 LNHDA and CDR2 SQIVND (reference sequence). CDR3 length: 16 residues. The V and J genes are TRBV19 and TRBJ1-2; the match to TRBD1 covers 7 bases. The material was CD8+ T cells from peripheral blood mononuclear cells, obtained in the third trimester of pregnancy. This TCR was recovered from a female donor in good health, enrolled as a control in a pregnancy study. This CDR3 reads CASSTHQTGYVYGYTF. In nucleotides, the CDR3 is TGTGCCAGTAGTACCCACCAGACAGGGTACGTTTATGGCTACACCTTC.